This passage covers 15 T cell receptor beta chains from one sample sequenced in a study of blood T cell repertoires in COVID-19. Profiled with immunoSEQ multiplex PCR; TCRdb holds only in-frame clones, not every one. The top ten clones hold 0.99% of a sample with 150,000 to 200,000 clones, more than 85% of them seen once. The specimen sequenced was peripheral blood. These TCRs come from a man aged 18 to 29 with acute or convalescent COVID-19.

This chain joins TRBV2 and TRBJ2-2; 9 nucleotides match TRBD2. V lost 2 bases, J lost 6 bases, and 13 bases stayed unmatched. Germline assignment: CDR1 SNHLY and CDR2 FYNNEI. The CDR3 is 18 residues long. The CDR3 DNA is TGTGCCAGCAGTGAATTTCGGGGAGCGGGGGGCCCCGCCGGGGAGCTGTTTTTT. Protein product: CASSEFRGAGGPAGELFF.

The chain couples TRBV5-4 to TRBJ2-2; TRBD1 is a possible D gene (6 bases). CDR1 SGHNT and CDR2 YYREEE come from the germline V gene (reference sequence). The CDR3 length is 14 residues. V gave up 5 bases and J gave up 4 bases, with 12 bases separating them. The CDR3 region has the DNA TGTGCCAGCAGGAACTTAGGGGGCACCGGGGAGCTGTTTTTT. Translated: CASRNLGGTGELFF.

In DNA form, the CDR3 reads TGTGCCAGCAGCCTCCAGGGTATGAACACTGAAGCTTTCTTT. Translating gives CASSLQGMNTEAFF. The genes are TRBV16 and TRBJ1-1; tentative D call: TRBD1 (5 bases). Looked up from germline, CDR1 is KGHSY and CDR2 is FQNENV. The V end lost 4 bases, the J end lost 0 bases, and 9 bases lay between the germline ends. The length of the CDR3 is 14 residues.

The gene calls are TRBV6-2 or TRBV6-3 and TRBJ2-5; TRBD1 aligns across 8 bases. Germline V lookup: CDR1 MNHEY, CDR2 SVGEGT. J lost 1 base, V lost 5 bases, and 6 bases had no gene match. The CDR3 is 15 amino acids. The chain's CDR3 is CASSEDRVGQETQYF. The DNA of the CDR3 is TGTGCCAGCAGTGAGGACAGGGTGGGCCAAGAGACCCAGTACTTC.

The J gene is TRBJ2-2, the V gene TRBV7-6, with 8 bases fitting TRBD1. The CDR3 sequence is 16 residues long. The trim removed 5 bases at V and 0 bases at J, leaving 5 bases unmatched. CDR1 and CDR2 from the germline V gene are SGHVS and FNYEAQ. Written as DNA, the CDR3 is TGTGCCAGCAGCCCTCGGGACAGGACGAACACCGGGGAGCTGTTTTTT. Its protein product is CASSPRDRTNTGELFF.

This clone appeared a single time. V and J are TRBV21-1 and TRBJ2-1; the D call TRBD1 from the table was never checked on the DNA. TRBV21-1 is labeled a pseudogene. This CDR3 spans 15 amino acids. CDR3 nucleotide sequence: TGTGCCAGCAGCAATCCAGGGACACCCTACAATGAGCAGTTCTTC. Its translation: CASSNPGTPYNEQFF.

The chain carries TRBV6-5 and TRBJ1-1; D is perhaps TRBD1 (5 bases). V was trimmed by 5 bases and J by 3 bases, leaving 16 bases between them. Germline CDR1 is MNHEY and CDR2 is SVGAGI. The length of the CDR3 is 15 residues. CDR3 in DNA: TGTGCCAGCAGTACCCGGGGGGGGTTCGACACTGAAGCTTTCTTT. Amino acid sequence: CASSTRGGFDTEAFF.

This rearrangement joins TRBV7-9 to TRBJ1-2; D ambiguous. V gave up 0 bases and J gave up 0 bases, with 11 bases separating them. The CDR3 runs to 16 residues. CDR1 SEHNR and CDR2 FQNEAQ come from the germline V gene (reference sequence). CDR3 loop: CASSLARIPSNYGYTF. Written as DNA, the CDR3 is TGTGCCAGCAGCTTAGCGCGTATACCCTCTAACTATGGCTACACCTTC. The complete variable domain, with remaining parts taken from reference TRBV7-9 and TRBJ1-2, reads DTGVSQNPRHKITKRGQNVTFRCDPISEHNRLYWYRQTLGQGPEFLTYFQNEAQLEKSRLLSDRFSAERPKGSFSTLEIQRTEQGDSAMYLCASSLARIPSNYGYTFGSGTRLTVV.

The rearrangement joins TRBV12-3 or TRBV12-4 to TRBJ2-7; unclear D gene. V lost 3 bases, J lost 3 bases, and 9 bases lay in between. The CDR3 runs 13 residues. The CDR3 spells CASSLNAIYEQYV. The CDR3 DNA follows: TGTGCCAGCAGTTTGAACGCTATCTACGAGCAGTACGTC.

The CDR3 DNA reads as TGTGCCAGCAGCTTGGAAGTTTGGACAGGGGGCTTGAGCTCTGGAAACACCATATATTTT. This sequence encodes CASSLEVWTGGLSSGNTIYF. This chain connects TRBV5-8 to TRBJ1-3; TRBD1 agrees at 11 bases. With 0 bases clipped from V and 0 bases from J, the junction kept 11 bases outside the gene matches. The CDR3 is 20 residues long. CDR1 SGHTS and CDR2 YDEGEE come from the germline V gene.

V is TRBV9 and J is TRBJ1-1; 7 bases are a match to TRBD1. Trimming removed 3 bases from V and 10 bases from J; junction bases left unmatched: 9. The CDR3 consists of 13 residues. Germline CDR1 and CDR2: SGDLS and YYNGEE. CDR3 bases: TGTGCCAGCAGCGCGAGTGGGGCAGGGGGAGCTTTCTTT. Encoded protein: CASSASGAGGAFF.

The V and J genes are TRBV18 and TRBJ1-5; TRBD1 aligns across 11 bases. CDR1 and CDR2 (germline): KGHSH, LQKENI. With V trimmed by 3 bases and J by 6 bases, 1 base remained unmatched. The CDR3 runs to 14 residues. CDR3 in DNA: TGTGCCAGCTCACCGGGACAGGGGGGTCAGCCCCAGCATTTT. It encodes CASSPGQGGQPQHF.

The J gene is TRBJ1-2, the V gene TRBV2; 9 bases align to TRBD1. The CDR3 runs 13 residues. Trimming removed 6 bases from V and 8 bases from J; junction bases left unmatched: 7. Germline V gene data show CDR1 as SNHLY and CDR2 as FYNNEI. DNA for the CDR3: TGTGCCAGCAGGCTACAGGGGGCGGACGGCTACACCTTC. It translates to CASRLQGADGYTF.

This clone was picked up a small number of times. The chain employs TRBV7-9 and TRBJ2-1, with D maybe TRBD2 (7 bases). Germline-derived CDR1 and CDR2 are SEHNR and FQNEAQ (reference sequence). The CDR3 extends over 15 amino acids. The V end was cut by 3 bases, the J end by 5 bases, with 14 bases between. CDR3: CASSFRGGADNEQFF. In DNA form, the CDR3 reads TGTGCCAGCAGCTTTAGGGGGGGCGCGGACAATGAGCAGTTCTTC.

The CDR3 nucleotides are TGTGCCAGCAGCGTCCAGGGGGCGGCCTACGAGCAGTACTTC. As protein: CASSVQGAAYEQYF. This rearrangement joins TRBV11-2 to TRBJ2-7, with 8 bases aligning to TRBD1. The CDR3 is made up of 14 amino acids. CDR1 and CDR2 (germline): SGHAT, FQNNGV. Germline trimming cut 5 bases from V and 2 bases from J; bases unmatched to any gene: 5.